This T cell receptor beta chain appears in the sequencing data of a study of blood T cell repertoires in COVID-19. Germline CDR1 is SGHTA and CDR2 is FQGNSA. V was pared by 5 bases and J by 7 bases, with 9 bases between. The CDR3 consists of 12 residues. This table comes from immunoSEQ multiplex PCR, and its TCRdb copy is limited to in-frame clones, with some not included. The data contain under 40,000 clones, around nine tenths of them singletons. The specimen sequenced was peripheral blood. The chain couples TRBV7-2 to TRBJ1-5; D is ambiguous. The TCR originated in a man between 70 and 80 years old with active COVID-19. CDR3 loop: CASSPGWQPQHF. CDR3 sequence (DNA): TGTGCCAGCAGCCCCGGTTGGCAGCCCCAGCATTTT.